The clone carrying this T cell receptor (beta chain) has more than one count but fewer than ten. What it binds is not known. The data originate from a study of T cells in Graves' hyperthyroidism and ophthalmopathy. Study-wide points: Researchers found most expanded thyroid clonotypes above 0.001 in blood as well.

The V gene's germline CDR1 is ENHRY and CDR2 SYGVKD. Trimming pared 1 base from V and 5 bases from J, leaving 18 bases between. CDR3 size: 16 residues. At least 3 on the Clinical Activity Score was recorded for ophthalmopathy patients, who also had NOSPECS grade at least 4 and duration under 3 months. Diagnostic assessment was based on clinical symptoms, serum thyroxine and TRAb, thyroid ultrasound and orbital computed tomography. PBMCs were sourced from about 10 ml fresh peripheral blood. It was RNA transcripts that yielded the amplified TCR beta CDR3 regions. The HTBI primer set was used in a first-round RT-PCR of the TCR CDR3. One entry per CDR3 protein results from TCRdb running MiXCR on the multiplex PCR reads. The sample has 640,000 or so distinct CDR3 sequences; about 14% are singletons.

Sample: blood. This TCR was sampled from a woman under 30 with Graves' ophthalmopathy. The chain carries TRBV10-3 and TRBJ2-7; either TRBD1 or TRBD2 may fit D (5 bases each). CDR3 amino acids: CAISEYGGAVGDEQYF. DNA of the CDR3: TGTGCCATCAGTGAGTATGGGGGAGCGGTTGGGGACGAGCAGTACTTC.